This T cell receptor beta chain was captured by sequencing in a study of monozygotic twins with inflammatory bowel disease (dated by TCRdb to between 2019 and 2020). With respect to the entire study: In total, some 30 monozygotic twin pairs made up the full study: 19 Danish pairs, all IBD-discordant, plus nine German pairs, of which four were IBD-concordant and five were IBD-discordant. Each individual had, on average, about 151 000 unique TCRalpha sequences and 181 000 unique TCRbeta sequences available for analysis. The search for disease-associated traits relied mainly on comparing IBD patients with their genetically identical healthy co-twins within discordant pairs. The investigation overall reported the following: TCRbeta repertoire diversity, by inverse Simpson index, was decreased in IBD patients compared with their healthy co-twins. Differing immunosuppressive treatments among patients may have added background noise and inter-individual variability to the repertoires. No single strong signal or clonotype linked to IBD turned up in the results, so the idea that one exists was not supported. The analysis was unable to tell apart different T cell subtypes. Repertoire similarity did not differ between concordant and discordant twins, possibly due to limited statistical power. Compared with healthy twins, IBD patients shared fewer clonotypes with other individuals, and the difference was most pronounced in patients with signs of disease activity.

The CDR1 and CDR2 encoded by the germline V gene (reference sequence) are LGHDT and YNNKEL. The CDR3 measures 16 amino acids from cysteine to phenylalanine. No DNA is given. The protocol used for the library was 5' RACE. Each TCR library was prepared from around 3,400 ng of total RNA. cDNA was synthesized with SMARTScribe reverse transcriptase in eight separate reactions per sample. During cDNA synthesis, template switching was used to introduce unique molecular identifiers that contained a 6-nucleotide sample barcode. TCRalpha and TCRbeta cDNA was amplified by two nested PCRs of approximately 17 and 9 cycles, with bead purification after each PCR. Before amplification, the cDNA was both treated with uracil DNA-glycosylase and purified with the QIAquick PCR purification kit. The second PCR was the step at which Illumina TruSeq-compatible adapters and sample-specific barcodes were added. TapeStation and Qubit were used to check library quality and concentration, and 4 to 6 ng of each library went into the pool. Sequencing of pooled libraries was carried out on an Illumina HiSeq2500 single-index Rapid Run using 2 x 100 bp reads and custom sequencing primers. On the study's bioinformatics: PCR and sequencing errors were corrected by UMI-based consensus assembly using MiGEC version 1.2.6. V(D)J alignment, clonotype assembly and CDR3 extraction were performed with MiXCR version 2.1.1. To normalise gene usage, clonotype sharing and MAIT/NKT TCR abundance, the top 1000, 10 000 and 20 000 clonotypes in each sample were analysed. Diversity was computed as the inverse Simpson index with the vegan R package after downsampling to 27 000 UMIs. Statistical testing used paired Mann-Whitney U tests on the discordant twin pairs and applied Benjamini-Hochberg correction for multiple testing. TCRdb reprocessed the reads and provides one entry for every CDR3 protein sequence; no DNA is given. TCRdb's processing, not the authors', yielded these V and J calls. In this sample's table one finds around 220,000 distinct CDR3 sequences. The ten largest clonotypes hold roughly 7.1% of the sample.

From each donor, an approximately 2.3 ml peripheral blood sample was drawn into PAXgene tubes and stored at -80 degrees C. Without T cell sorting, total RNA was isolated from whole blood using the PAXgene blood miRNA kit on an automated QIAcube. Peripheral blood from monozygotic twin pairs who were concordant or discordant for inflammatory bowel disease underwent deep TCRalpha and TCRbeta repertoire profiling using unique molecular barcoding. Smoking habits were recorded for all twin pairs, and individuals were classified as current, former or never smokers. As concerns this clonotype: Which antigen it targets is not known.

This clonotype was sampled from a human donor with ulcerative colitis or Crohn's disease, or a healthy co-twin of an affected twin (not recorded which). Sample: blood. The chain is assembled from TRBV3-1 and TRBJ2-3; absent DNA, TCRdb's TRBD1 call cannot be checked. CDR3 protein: CASSPWDRASSDTQYF.